This entry lists 3 T cell receptor beta chains sequenced from one sample in a study of T cell repertoires in cytomegalovirus infection. TCRdb used MiXCR to reprocess the reads, holding one entry per CDR3 protein. The sample includes nearly 650,000 distinct CDR3 sequences, about 24% of them seen just once. The sequenced sample consisted of CD8+ T cells from PBMCs. The receptors derive from a human donor in good health (CMV status not recorded). Some clones in this sample may be carry-over from other donors' samples.

The rearrangement uses TRBV2 and TRBJ1-2; no definite D call. Germline assignment: CDR1 SNHLY and CDR2 FYNNEI. The CDR3 spans 14 residues. The germline V and J ends were trimmed by 5 bases and 6 bases, with 16 bases remaining between them. The CDR3 reads CASSKDPATDGYTF. CDR3 nucleotide sequence: TGTGCCAGCAGTAAGGACCCGGCAACGGATGGCTACACCTTC.

This clonotype appeared many times. J is TRBJ2-7 and V is TRBV6-4, with D possibly TRBD2 on 6 matching bases. The CDR3 runs to 15 residues. The germline gives CDR1 MRHNA, CDR2 SNTAGT. Deletions cut 7 bases from V and 2 bases from J, with 18 bases between. The CDR3 DNA is TGTGCCAGCAAACCCACTAGCCAAGCCACCTACGAGCAGTACTTC. It specifies CASKPTSQATYEQYF.

In this sample, this clonotype turned up a few times. The chain combines TRBV15 with TRBJ2-1; TRBD1 might be the D (5 bases). This CDR3 comprises 15 residues. The germline gives CDR1 LNHNV, CDR2 YYDKDF (reference sequence). With 1 base removed from V and 4 bases from J, the gap between germline ends came to 11 bases. This CDR3 reads CATSRAQGVYNEQFF. The DNA for the CDR3 is TGTGCCACCAGCAGAGCCCAAGGGGTTTACAATGAGCAGTTCTTC.